This passage covers 18 T cell receptor beta chains from one sample sequenced in a study of early T cells in non-severe SARS-CoV-2 infection (dated by TCRdb to the early 2020s). Library prep was done by 5' RACE. For sequencing, a NextSeq 500 was employed. The public reads were quality trimmed at Q25 with fastp and then assembled into clones with MiXCR by TCRdb, keeping productive beta chains. Each entry merges the rows of one CDR3 protein and shows their most common DNA and genes. The sample table contains nearly 70,000 distinct CDR3 sequences; only one count was recorded for 3.5% to 6% of them. About 3.6% of the sample is in the top ten clones. The specimen comprised whole blood, sampled at baseline. The receptors derive from an adult who was a healthcare worker with PCR-confirmed SARS-CoV-2 infection or an uninfected control (not recorded which). The donor label of this sample is uncertain.

The CDR3 DNA follows: TGTGCCAGCAGCTTAGGAAGACAGCCAAATTCACCCCTCCACTTT. Residues: CASSLGRQPNSPLHF. The chain has TRBV7-8 and TRBJ1-6; TRBD1 is a possible D gene (5 bases). The length of the CDR3 is 15 residues. The V end lost 1 base, the J end lost 7 bases, and 11 bases lay between the germline ends. CDR1 is SGHVS, CDR2 FQNEAQ, per germline. Together with reference TRBV7-8 and TRBJ1-6, the CDR3 gives the full variable domain: GAGVSQSPRYKVAKRGQDVALRCDPISGHVSLFWYQQALGQGPEFLTYFQNEAQLDKSGLPSDRFFAERPEGSVSTLKIQRTQQEDSAVYLCASSLGRQPNSPLHFGNGTRLTVT.

In its sample, this clonotype was seen a few times. The rearrangement uses TRBV6-5 and TRBJ2-1, with TRBD2 as a possible D gene (7 bases). The CDR3 is made up of 15 amino acids. V was shortened by 6 bases and J by 3 bases, with 15 bases between the two germline ends. CDR1 is MNHEY, CDR2 SVGAGI, per germline. CDR3 protein: CASSPRGAGYNEQFF. The DNA of the CDR3 is TGTGCCAGCAGCCCACGGGGGGCGGGCTACAATGAGCAGTTCTTC.

The chain couples TRBV20-1 to TRBJ1-1; 12 bases are shared with TRBD1. CDR1 is DFQATT, CDR2 SNEGSKA, per germline (reference sequence). The trim removed 6 bases at V and 0 bases at J, leaving 11 bases unmatched. The CDR3 extends over 17 amino acids. The CDR3 nucleotides read TGCAGTGCCTGGGACAGGGGGCGCGGGTTTATGAACACTGAAGCTTTCTTT. Amino acid sequence: CSAWDRGRGFMNTEAFF.

In this sample, this clonotype turned up many times. The chain uses TRBV20-1 and TRBJ2-1; 11 bases match TRBD2. The length of the CDR3 is 14 residues. Germline CDR1 DFQATT, CDR2 SNEGSKA (reference sequence). V trimming: 7 bases; J trimming: 3 bases; junction bases outside the gene matches: 5. The CDR3, as DNA: TGCAGTGTCGTTAGCGGGGGGGGCTACAATGAGCAGTTCTTC. Its protein product is CSVVSGGGYNEQFF.

This clonotype has a handful of counts. As DNA, the CDR3 is TGCAGCGTTGGTACAGGGGGACAAGAGACCCAGTACTTC. As protein: CSVGTGGQETQYF. This sequence joins TRBV29-1 and TRBJ2-5, with TRBD1 matching 8 bases. The J segment lost 2 bases and the V segment lost 4 bases, leaving 3 bases of the junction unmatched. Germline CDR1 SQVTM, CDR2 ANQGSEA. The CDR3 runs 13 residues.

This clonotype was picked up a small number of times. The CDR3 coding sequence is TGTGCCAGCAGCCCCCGGACAGGGCCGAACACTGAAGCTTTCTTT. Protein sequence: CASSPRTGPNTEAFF. The chain links TRBV7-2 to TRBJ1-1, with 8 bases lining up with TRBD1. Germline CDR1 and CDR2: SGHTA and FQGNSA. The CDR3 has 15 residues. The trim removed 5 bases at V and 1 base at J, leaving 6 bases unmatched.

The chain joins TRBV7-6 to TRBJ1-2, with 9 bases matching TRBD1. The germline gives CDR1 SGHVS, CDR2 FNYEAQ. The CDR3 is made up of 15 amino acids. Germline trimming cut 0 bases from V and 5 bases from J; bases unmatched to any gene: 4. The CDR3 nucleotides read TGTGCCAGCAGCTTAGCGGACAGGGGAGGGTATGGCTACACCTTC. Translation gives CASSLADRGGYGYTF.

A few counts support this clonotype. V and J are TRBV7-9 and TRBJ2-7; TRBD2 matches 7 bases. The CDR3 runs to 15 residues. Losses at the gene ends were 3 bases for V and 2 bases for J; bases not matched to a gene: 7. Looked up from germline, CDR1 is SEHNR and CDR2 is FQNEAQ (reference sequence). The CDR3 spells CASSFQGGPTYEQYF. CDR3 nucleotide sequence: TGTGCCAGCAGCTTTCAGGGAGGGCCTACCTACGAGCAGTACTTC. Full variable domain (missing parts from reference TRBV7-9 and TRBJ2-7): DTGVSQNPRHKITKRGQNVTFRCDPISEHNRLYWYRQTLGQGPEFLTYFQNEAQLEKSRLLSDRFSAERPKGSFSTLEIQRTEQGDSAMYLCASSFQGGPTYEQYFGPGTRLTVT.

This clonotype was detected many times. The CDR3 protein is CASSPGASSYEQYF. DNA of the CDR3: TGTGCCAGCAGCCCAGGGGCGAGCTCCTACGAGCAGTACTTC. The chain has TRBV7-2 and TRBJ2-7; weak D call: TRBD1 (6 bases). Trimming took 5 bases from V and 0 from J, leaving 11 bases between them. The CDR3 covers 14 residues. Germline V lookup: CDR1 SGHTA, CDR2 FQGNSA.

J is TRBJ1-2 and V is TRBV14; D might be TRBD1 (6 bases). Trimming pared 0 bases from V and 4 bases from J, leaving 15 bases between. Germline V gene data show CDR1 as SGHDN and CDR2 as FVKESK. The CDR3 consists of 16 residues. CDR3 in DNA: TGTGCCAGCAGCCAAGATAGGAAAGGGGGGATCTATGGCTACACCTTC. This translates into CASSQDRKGGIYGYTF.

A few counts support this clonotype. J is TRBJ2-7 and V is TRBV7-2; perhaps TRBD2 as D (9 bases). Trimming pared 3 bases from V and 1 base from J, leaving 25 bases between. The CDR3 consists of 19 residues. From germline, CDR1 is SGHTA and CDR2 FQGNSA. The CDR3 here is CASSFKQGASGANSYEQYF. The CDR3 nucleotides read TGTGCCAGCAGCTTCAAGCAGGGGGCTAGCGGGGCCAATTCCTACGAGCAGTACTTC.

This clonotype was counted at least ten times. The V and J genes are TRBV12-3 or TRBV12-4 and TRBJ2-7, with TRBD2 matching over 11 bases. The V and J ends lost 5 bases and 1 base, in that order; junction bases with no gene match: 4. The length of the CDR3 is 15 residues. The DNA for the CDR3 is TGTGCCAGCAGTCCAACTAGCGGGGGATCCTACGAGCAGTACTTC. Its protein product is CASSPTSGGSYEQYF.

In this sample, this clonotype turned up a few times. The V gene is TRBV11-2, the J gene TRBJ2-2; D is perhaps TRBD1 or TRBD2 (5 bases each). Germline assignment: CDR1 SGHAT and CDR2 FQNNGV. This CDR3 spans 14 amino acids. Trimming removed 5 bases at V and 2 bases at J, with 9 bases between. The CDR3 sequence is CASSGWDNTGELFF. CDR3 nucleotides: TGTGCCAGCAGCGGATGGGACAACACCGGGGAGCTGTTTTTT.

In its sample, this clonotype was seen a few times. The chain joins TRBV19 to TRBJ2-5; 10 bases align to TRBD1. J was trimmed by 1 base and V by 5 bases; bases with no gene match: 7. This CDR3 is built from 16 residues. Germline assignment: CDR1 LNHDA and CDR2 SQIVND (reference sequence). CDR3 in amino acids: CASSFRDRGFQETQYF. CDR3 coding DNA: TGTGCCAGTAGTTTCCGGGACAGGGGCTTCCAAGAGACCCAGTACTTC.

V and J are TRBV3-1 and TRBJ2-7; D is ambiguous. CDR1 and CDR2 (germline): LGHDT, YNNKEL (reference sequence). V dropped 1 base and J dropped 3 bases, with 4 bases sitting between them. CDR3 length: 12 amino acids. The CDR3 DNA sequence: TGTGCCAGCAGCCAAGTACACTACGAGCAGTACTTC. As protein: CASSQVHYEQYF.

This clonotype occurred many times. The V call is TRBV27, the J call TRBJ2-5, with a tentative D call TRBD1 (6 bases). Germline assignment: CDR1 MNHEY and CDR2 SMNVEV (reference sequence). The germline V and J ends were trimmed by 4 bases and 0 bases, with 9 bases remaining between them. This CDR3 is 14 amino acids long. CDR3 coding DNA: TGTGCCAGCAGTTCCACAGGGTACCAAGAGACCCAGTACTTC. It encodes CASSSTGYQETQYF.

This clonotype was detected ten times or more. This chain uses TRBV28 with TRBJ1-2; D unresolved. The CDR3 extends over 13 amino acids. Deletions cut 2 bases from V and 4 bases from J, with 8 bases between. Germline lookup yields CDR1 MDHEN and CDR2 SYDVKM. CDR3 in amino acids: CASSLHNSYGYTF. The CDR3 bases are TGTGCCAGCAGTTTACACAACAGCTATGGCTACACCTTC.

This clonotype has more than one count but fewer than ten. The J gene is TRBJ1-1, the V gene TRBV20-1, with a weak D call TRBD1 (6 bases). The CDR3 consists of 14 residues. The V end lost 3 bases, the J end lost 7 bases, and 18 bases lay between the germline ends. Germline V gene data show CDR1 as DFQATT and CDR2 as SNEGSKA (reference sequence). CDR3 DNA: TGCAGTGCTAGCCCGGCGTCATTCAGGGGTGAAGCTTTCTTT. Its protein is CSASPASFRGEAFF.